This T cell receptor (beta chain) is from a study of blood T cell repertoires in COVID-19. Study-level background: Samples of COVID-19 (acute and convalescent) were obtained from the United States, Italy and Spain.

The germline CDR1 and CDR2 sequences are MNHEY and SVGAGI. Trimming stripped 5 bases from V and 0 bases from J, with 9 bases between. The CDR3 spans 14 residues. The repertoire was sequenced with immunoSEQ multiplex PCR; TCRdb's copy has only in-frame clones and lacks some. The sample lists over 130,000 clones, around 90% seen once, with around 5.4% in the top ten. The receptor comes from a human donor in a cohort sampled during active COVID-19. The chain carries TRBV6-5 and TRBJ2-3; TRBD1 is a possible D gene (6 bases). The sequenced sample was peripheral blood. The CDR3 DNA reads TGTGCCAGCAGTCGGGACACCAGCACAGATACGCAGTATTTT. It yields the protein CASSRDTSTDTQYF.